This T cell receptor beta chain was captured by sequencing in a study of beta chain features in type 1 diabetes. Study at large: Cell yields, gender and age were comparable in patients and healthy donors. General study points: Shortening of TCRB CDR3s, moderate but significant, appeared in all four CD4+ subsets of Type 1 diabetes patients.

The entirety of the isolated RNA underwent reverse transcription, so expressed TCRB transcripts were sequenced. TCRdb's table, derived via immunoSEQ multiplex PCR, lists solely in-frame clones and lacks some. Among 400,000 to 450,000 clones, more than 11% were seen once, and the ten largest hold approximately 0.035%. Germline CDR1 SGDLS, CDR2 YYNGEE. The ends lost 0 bases at V and 4 bases at J; junction bases unmatched: 6. The length of the CDR3 is 15 residues. Comment on this clone: Antigen unknown.

The receptor was isolated from a man aged 30 to 45 in good health. Sequences were obtained from naive CD4+ T cells from blood. The chain carries TRBV9 and TRBJ1-2; 7 positions agree with TRBD1. The CDR3 reads CASSVVADRAYGYTF. The CDR3 DNA follows: TGTGCCAGCAGCGTAGTTGCTGACAGGGCCTATGGCTACACCTTC.